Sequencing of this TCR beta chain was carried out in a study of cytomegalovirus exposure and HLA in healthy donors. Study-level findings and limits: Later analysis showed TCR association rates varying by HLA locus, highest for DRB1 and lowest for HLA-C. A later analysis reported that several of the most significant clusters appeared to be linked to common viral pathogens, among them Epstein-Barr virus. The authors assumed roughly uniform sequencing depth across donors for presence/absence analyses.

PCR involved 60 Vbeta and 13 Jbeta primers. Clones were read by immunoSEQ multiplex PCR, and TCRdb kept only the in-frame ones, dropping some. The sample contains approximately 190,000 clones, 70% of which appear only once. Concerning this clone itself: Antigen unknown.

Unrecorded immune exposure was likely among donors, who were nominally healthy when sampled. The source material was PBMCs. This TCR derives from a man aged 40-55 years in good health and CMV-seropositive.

CDR3 coding DNA: TGTGCCAGCACCGGGACTAGCGGGGGGGTGGTCCCCGGGGAGCTGTTTTTT. Translation gives CASTGTSGGVVPGELFF. The chain couples TRBV9 to TRBJ2-2; 16 bases fit TRBD2. From germline, CDR1 is SGDLS and CDR2 YYNGEE. The junction had 8 bases not matched to a gene; V was cut back by 6 bases and J by 6 bases. The CDR3 is 17 residues long.